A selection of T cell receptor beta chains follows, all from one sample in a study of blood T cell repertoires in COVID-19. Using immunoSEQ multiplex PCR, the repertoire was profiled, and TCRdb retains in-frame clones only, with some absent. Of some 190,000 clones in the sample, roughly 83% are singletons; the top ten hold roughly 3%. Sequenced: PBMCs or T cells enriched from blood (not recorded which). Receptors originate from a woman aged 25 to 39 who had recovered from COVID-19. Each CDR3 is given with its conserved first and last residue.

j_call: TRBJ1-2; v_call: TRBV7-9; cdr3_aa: CASSLGQDDGYTF
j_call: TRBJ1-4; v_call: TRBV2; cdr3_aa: CASSEAGNEKLFF
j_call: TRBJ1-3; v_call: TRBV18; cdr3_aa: CASSLGTGNSGNTIYF
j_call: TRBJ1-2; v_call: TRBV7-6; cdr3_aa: CASSLGVGQGAYGYTF
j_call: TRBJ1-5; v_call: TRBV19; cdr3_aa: CASSMGPLVTQHF
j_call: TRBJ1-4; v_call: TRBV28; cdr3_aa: CASSFGTGLFF
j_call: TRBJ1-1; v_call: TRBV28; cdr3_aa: CASSFRGRGIGTEAFF
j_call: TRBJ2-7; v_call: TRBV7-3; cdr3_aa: CASSLVQGFGEQYF
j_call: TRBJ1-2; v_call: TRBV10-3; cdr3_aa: CAISGPREVANYGYTF
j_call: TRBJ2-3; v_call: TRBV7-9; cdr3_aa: CASTSSPEGASADTQYF
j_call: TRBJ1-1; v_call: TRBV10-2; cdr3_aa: CASSESGDRLMNTEAFF
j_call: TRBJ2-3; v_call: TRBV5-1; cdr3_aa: CASSLNRDTDTQYF
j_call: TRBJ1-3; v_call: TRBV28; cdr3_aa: CASSSDTLYSSGNTIYF
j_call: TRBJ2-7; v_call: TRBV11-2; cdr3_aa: CASSLEGTGNKQYF
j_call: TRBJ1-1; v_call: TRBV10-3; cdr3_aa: CAISKKADTEAFF
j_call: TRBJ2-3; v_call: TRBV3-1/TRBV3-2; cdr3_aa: CASSQTGRLDTQYF
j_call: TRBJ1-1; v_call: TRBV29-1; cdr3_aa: CSGTGGSRYTEAFF
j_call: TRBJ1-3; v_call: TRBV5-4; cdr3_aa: CASSFRQGAGNTIYF
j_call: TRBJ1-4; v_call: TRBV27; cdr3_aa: CASSLLGATNEKLFF
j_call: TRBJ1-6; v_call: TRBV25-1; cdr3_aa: CASSDTGYNSPLHF
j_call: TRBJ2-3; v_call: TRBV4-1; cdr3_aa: CASSQETRGWDTQYF
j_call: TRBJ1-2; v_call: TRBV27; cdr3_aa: CASSPGTFNGYTF
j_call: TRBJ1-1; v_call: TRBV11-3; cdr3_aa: CAPPRGGNTEAFF
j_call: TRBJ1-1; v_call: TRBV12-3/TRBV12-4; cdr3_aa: CASNTQGATEAFF
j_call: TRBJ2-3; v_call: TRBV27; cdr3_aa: CASSPTLRQASTDTQYF
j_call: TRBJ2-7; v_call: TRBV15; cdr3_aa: CATSTTSGRAGEQYF
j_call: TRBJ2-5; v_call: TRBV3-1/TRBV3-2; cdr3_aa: CASSLTGGLTYF
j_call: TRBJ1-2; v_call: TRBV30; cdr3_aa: CAWSPTGNGYTF
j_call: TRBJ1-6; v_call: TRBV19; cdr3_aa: CASRRPGADSPLHF
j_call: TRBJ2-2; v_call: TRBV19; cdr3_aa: CASSILGQNTGELFF
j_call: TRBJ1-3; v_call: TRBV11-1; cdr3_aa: CASSSTGAGNTIYF
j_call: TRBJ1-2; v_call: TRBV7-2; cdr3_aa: CASSLRGVYGYTF
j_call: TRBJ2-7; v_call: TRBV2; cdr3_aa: CASLNRDRVDEQYF
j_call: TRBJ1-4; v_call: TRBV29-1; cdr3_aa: CSVGRAQGATNEKLFF
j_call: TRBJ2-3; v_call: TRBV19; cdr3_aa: CASSRDRGFKTDTQYF
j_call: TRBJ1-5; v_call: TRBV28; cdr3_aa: CASIRGDQPQHF
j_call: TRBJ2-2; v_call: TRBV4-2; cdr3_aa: CASTPRTGVTGELFF
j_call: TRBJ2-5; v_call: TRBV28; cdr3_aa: CASSSTTTPETQYF
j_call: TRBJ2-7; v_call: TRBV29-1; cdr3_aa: CSVESEGGNSYEQYF
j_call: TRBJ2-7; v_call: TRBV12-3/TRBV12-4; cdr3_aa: CASRIAGPYEQYF